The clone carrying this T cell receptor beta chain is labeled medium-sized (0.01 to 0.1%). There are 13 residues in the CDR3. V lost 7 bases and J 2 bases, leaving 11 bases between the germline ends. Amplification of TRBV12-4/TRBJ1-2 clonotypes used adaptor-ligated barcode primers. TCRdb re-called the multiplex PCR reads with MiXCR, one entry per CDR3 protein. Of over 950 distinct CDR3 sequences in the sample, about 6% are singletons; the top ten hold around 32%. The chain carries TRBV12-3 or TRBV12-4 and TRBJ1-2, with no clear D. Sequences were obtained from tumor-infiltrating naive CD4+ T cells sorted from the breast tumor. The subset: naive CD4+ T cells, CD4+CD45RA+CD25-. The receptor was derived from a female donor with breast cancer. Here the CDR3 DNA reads TGTGCCAGCACCTTGGAAGGAAACTATGGCTACACCTTC. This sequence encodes CASTLEGNYGYTF.